These 25 T cell receptor beta chains came from one sample sequenced in a study of cytomegalovirus exposure and HLA in healthy donors. Primers included in the PCR were 60 Vbeta and 13 Jbeta primers. Some clones are missing from TCRdb's copy, which holds only in-frame ones; the method was immunoSEQ multiplex PCR. The data hold about 170,000 clones, with about 85% observed a single time. The sequenced sample was PBMCs. The source is a woman between 45 and 65 years old in good health and CMV-seropositive.

The chain is built from TRBV2 and TRBJ1-5; TRBD1 is a possible D gene (5 bases). Trimming cost V 7 bases and J 8 bases, with 18 bases left between them. This CDR3 region has 14 residues. The germline V gene has CDR1 SNHLY and CDR2 FYNNEI. CDR3 sequence (DNA): TGTGCCAGCACCCAGTGGTCCAGGGAAGAGCCCCAGCATTTT. Translation gives CASTQWSREEPQHF.

The rearrangement joins TRBV5-6 to TRBJ2-2, with a weak D call TRBD1 (6 bases). Germline loops: CDR1 SGHDT, CDR2 YYEEEE. The V gene lost 1 base and the J gene lost 13 bases, with 14 bases spanning the gap. CDR3 length: 13 residues. This chain's CDR3 is CASSLRQAEALFF. For the CDR3, the DNA is TGTGCCAGCAGCTTGAGACAGGCAGAGGCGCTGTTTTTT. Full variable domain (rest looked up from reference TRBV5-6 and TRBJ2-2): DAGVTQSPTHLIKTRGQQVTLRCSPKSGHDTVSWYQQALGQGPQFIFQYYEEEERQRGNFPDRFSGHQFPNYSSELNVNALLLGDSALYLCASSLRQAEALFFGEGSRLTVL.

This sequence joins TRBV5-8 and TRBJ1-5; D might be TRBD1 (6 bases). V lost 1 base and J lost 5, with 10 bases in between. From germline, CDR1 is SGHTS and CDR2 YDEGEE. The CDR3 loop spans 14 amino acids. The CDR3 DNA sequence: TGTGCCAGCAGCTTGACAGGGCTCTATCAGCCCCAGCATTTT. Amino acids: CASSLTGLYQPQHF.

The chain joins TRBV6-5 to TRBJ2-4, with D perhaps TRBD1 (5 bases). This CDR3 comprises 13 residues. The germline CDR1 and CDR2 sequences are MNHEY and SVGAGI. V shed 4 bases and J shed 15 bases, with 19 bases lying between them. CDR3 sequence reads: CASSFRLGDRVYF. CDR3 DNA sequence: TGTGCCAGCAGTTTCCGTTTAGGGGATAGAGTGTACTTC.

This clone was seen just once. V gene TRBV19 combines with J gene TRBJ2-3; 9 bases match TRBD2. There are 15 residues in the CDR3. In germline, CDR1 is LNHDA, CDR2 SQIVND (reference sequence). J lost 3 bases, V lost 5 bases, and 6 bases had no gene match. The DNA for the CDR3 is TGTGCCAGTAGTCTTAGCGGGAGAGGAACAGATACGCAGTATTTT. Translating it yields CASSLSGRGTDTQYF.

This sequence joins TRBV28 and TRBJ1-1, with D unclear. V shed 3 bases and J shed 2 bases, with 10 bases lying between them. The CDR3 is made up of 14 amino acids. The germline V gene has CDR1 MDHEN and CDR2 SYDVKM. As DNA, the CDR3 is TGTGCCAGCAGTTTTGGACCGGGAAACACTGAAGCTTTCTTT. Residues: CASSFGPGNTEAFF.

The chain carries TRBV2 and TRBJ2-5; D is undetermined. The DNA end is a closer match to TRBJ2-7, so the J assignment may be wrong. The CDR3 is made up of 14 amino acids. Germline CDR1 and CDR2: SNHLY and FYNNEI. CDR3 nucleotide sequence: TGTGCCAGCAGTGAAGCTGGGCGATCCTACGAGCAGTACTTC. Translating gives CASSEAGRSYEQYF.

This chain connects TRBV19 to TRBJ2-5, with TRBD1 matching 9 bases. The CDR3 has 17 amino acids. Germline CDR1 LNHDA, CDR2 SQIVND (reference sequence). V was clipped by 6 bases and J by 2 bases; unmatched bases: 13. The CDR3: CASSTGGSSWGQETQYF. The CDR3 DNA reads TGTGCCAGTAGCACAGGGGGCAGTTCTTGGGGACAAGAGACCCAGTACTTC.

CDR3 DNA sequence: TGTGCCAGCAGTGCTGACTCCTCGAGGGATAATGAGCAGTTCTTC. Protein product: CASSADSSRDNEQFF. The rearrangement joins TRBV28 to TRBJ2-1; tentatively, D is TRBD2 (5 bases). The germline V gene encodes CDR1 MDHEN and CDR2 SYDVKM. The CDR3 is 15 amino acids. The V end was cut by 5 bases, the J end by 7 bases, with 18 bases between. Using reference TRBV28 and TRBJ2-1 for the parts outside the CDR3, the full variable domain is DVKVTQSSRYLVKRTGEKVFLECVQDMDHENMFWYRQDPGLGLRLIYFSYDVKMKEKGDIPEGYSVSREKKERFSLILESASTNQTSMYLCASSADSSRDNEQFFGPGTRLTVL.

The genes are TRBV11-2 and TRBJ2-7; tentative D call: TRBD2 (7 bases). V was trimmed by 6 bases and J by 5 bases, leaving 20 bases between them. CDR1 and CDR2 (germline): SGHAT, FQNNGV. The CDR3 consists of 15 residues. CDR3 coding DNA: TGTGCCAGCAGATTACCGGGGGGCACAATCCACGAGCAGTACTTC. As protein: CASRLPGGTIHEQYF.

The rearrangement uses TRBV6-5 and TRBJ2-7; D not certain. CDR3 length: 11 residues. Germline assignment: CDR1 MNHEY and CDR2 SVGAGI. The V and J ends lost 10 bases and 3 bases respectively, with 10 bases between them. In DNA, the CDR3 is TGTGCCACCACAAGACACTACGAGCAGTACTTC. It codes for CATTRHYEQYF.

The CDR3 reads CASSESHRRAGELFF. CDR3 coding DNA: TGTGCCAGCAGTGAATCCCACAGGAGGGCCGGGGAGCTGTTTTTT. The chain joins TRBV2 to TRBJ2-2; D is possibly TRBD2 (6 bases). The CDR3 has 15 residues. In germline, CDR1 is SNHLY, CDR2 FYNNEI. The germline V and J ends were trimmed by 2 bases and 6 bases, with 13 bases remaining between them.

This clone occurred a few times. The gene calls are TRBV9 and TRBJ2-7, with TRBD1 as a possible D gene (6 bases). This CDR3 has 14 amino acids. CDR1 is SGDLS, CDR2 YYNGEE, per germline. Deletions cut 3 bases from V and 2 bases from J, with 12 bases between. The CDR3 sequence is CASSEDSLPYEQYF. The CDR3 nucleotides read TGTGCCAGCAGCGAGGACAGCCTTCCCTACGAGCAGTACTTC.

This clone was recorded once. This sequence joins TRBV7-6 and TRBJ1-5; 10 bases are shared with TRBD1. The CDR3 has 17 residues. CDR1 is SGHVS and CDR2 is FNYEAQ in the germline V gene. The junction had 9 bases not matched to a gene; V was cut back by 5 bases and J by 2 bases. CDR3: CASSLRDRGRGNQPQHF. The DNA for the CDR3 is TGTGCCAGCAGCCTTAGGGACAGGGGAAGGGGCAATCAGCCCCAGCATTTT.

This chain connects TRBV10-1 to TRBJ2-2; tentative D call: TRBD2 (7 bases). Trimming left V 7 bases short and J 2 bases short, with 8 bases between. CDR1 and CDR2 (germline): WNHNN, SYGVQD (reference sequence). The CDR3 has 13 amino acids. CDR3 region: CASTGGNTGELFF. The CDR3 bases are TGCGCCAGCACGGGGGGCAACACCGGGGAGCTGTTTTTT.

The chain joins TRBV15 to TRBJ2-5; D may be TRBD2 (5 bases). V lost 0 bases, J lost 9 bases, and 23 bases lay in between. The germline V gene has CDR1 LNHNV and CDR2 YYDKDF (reference sequence). The CDR3 extends over 17 amino acids. In DNA form, the CDR3 reads TGTGCCACCAGCAGAGAAGACCTACGGAGGTCATCCTGGTCCCAGTACTTC. This gives the protein CATSREDLRRSSWSQYF. The whole variable domain, filled in from reference TRBV15 and TRBJ2-5, reads DAMVIQNPRYQVTQFGKPVTLSCSQTLNHNVMYWYQQKSSQAPKLLFHYYDKDFNNEADTPDNFQSRRPNTSFCFLDIRSPGLGDTAMYLCATSREDLRRSSWSQYFGPGTRLLVL.

This clone was observed a handful of times. The J gene is TRBJ1-4, the V gene TRBV5-1; D unclear. The ends were cut back, 0 bases at V and 3 bases at J, with 3 bases in the middle. The CDR3 totals 13 residues. Germline V gives CDR1 SGHRS, CDR2 YFSETQ. The CDR3, as DNA: TGCGCCAGCAGCTTGGCAGCTAATGAAAAACTGTTTTTT. It translates to CASSLAANEKLFF. Supplemented by reference TRBV5-1 and TRBJ1-4, the full variable domain reads KAGVTQTPRYLIKTRGQQVTLSCSPISGHRSVSWYQQTPGQGLQFLFEYFSETQRNKGNFPGRFSGRQFSNSRSEMNVSTLELGDSALYLCASSLAANEKLFFGSGTQLSVL.

This rearrangement joins TRBV10-1 to TRBJ2-1; 10 bases are a match to TRBD2. Per germline, CDR1 WNHNN and CDR2 SYGVQD (reference sequence). The CDR3 loop spans 16 amino acids. V was pared by 0 bases and J by 8 bases, with 7 bases of the junction left unmatched. The CDR3 sequence is CASSESQRGGLDEQFF. The CDR3 nucleotides read TGCGCCAGCAGTGAGTCGCAGCGGGGGGGCCTGGATGAGCAGTTCTTC.

V and J are TRBV5-1 and TRBJ2-3; 10 bases agree with TRBD2. V shed 0 bases, J shed 0 bases, and the junction held 10 bases outside the gene matches. Germline CDR1 reads SGHRS; CDR2 reads YFSETQ. The CDR3 spans 19 residues. The CDR3 sequence is CASSLGLERGGSSTDTQYF. Written as DNA, the CDR3 is TGCGCCAGCAGCTTGGGTCTCGAGCGGGGGGGTTCTAGCACAGATACGCAGTATTTT. Combining the CDR3 with reference TRBV5-1 and TRBJ2-3 gives the whole variable domain KAGVTQTPRYLIKTRGQQVTLSCSPISGHRSVSWYQQTPGQGLQFLFEYFSETQRNKGNFPGRFSGRQFSNSRSEMNVSTLELGDSALYLCASSLGLERGGSSTDTQYFGPGTRLTVL.

J is TRBJ2-1 and V is TRBV5-4, with TRBD2 matching 13 bases. Germline loops: CDR1 SGHNT, CDR2 YYREEE (reference sequence). The CDR3 is 16 amino acids. V gave up 1 base and J gave up 6 bases; unmatched junction bases: 4. The CDR3: CASSLRRLAGGNEQFF. In DNA, the CDR3 is TGTGCCAGCAGCTTGCGGCGACTAGCGGGGGGCAATGAGCAGTTCTTC.

This clone was seen a few times. CDR3 amino acids: CASSPTGTGAGGTEAFF. CDR3 DNA: TGTGCCAGCTCACCTACCGGGACAGGGGCGGGAGGAACTGAAGCTTTCTTT. The J gene is TRBJ1-1, the V gene TRBV18, with 10 bases aligning to TRBD1. CDR3 length equals 17 residues. V trimming: 3 bases; J trimming: 5 bases; junction bases outside the gene matches: 12. Germline V gene data show CDR1 as KGHSH and CDR2 as LQKENI.

This clone was recorded only once. V and J are TRBV5-4 and TRBJ2-7; 13 bases are shared with TRBD2. CDR1 and CDR2 (germline): SGHNT, YYREEE (reference sequence). The length of the CDR3 is 15 residues. Germline trimming cut 3 bases from V and 7 bases from J; bases unmatched to any gene: 7. For the CDR3, the DNA is TGTGCCAGCAGCTCCCTACTAGCGGGGGGGCGGGAGCAGTACTTC. Its protein product is CASSSLLAGGREQYF.

This chain joins TRBV7-9 and TRBJ1-3, with a possible D match to TRBD1 (5 bases). V lost 5 bases, J lost 0 bases, and 14 bases lay in between. Germline lookup yields CDR1 SEHNR and CDR2 FQNEAQ (reference sequence). The CDR3 extends over 16 amino acids. CDR3 nucleotide sequence: TGTGCCAGCAGCCGGCCGGGACTCTACTCTGGAAACACCATATATTTT. It specifies CASSRPGLYSGNTIYF.

The chain is built from TRBV13 and TRBJ2-1; 7 nucleotides line up with TRBD1. Germline loops: CDR1 PRHDT, CDR2 FYEKMQ (reference sequence). CDR3 length: 14 residues. The junction had 3 bases not matched to a gene; V was cut back by 2 bases and J by 5 bases. CDR3 loop: CASSLRGRHNEQFF. The CDR3 DNA reads as TGTGCCAGCAGCTTAAGGGGGCGCCACAATGAGCAGTTCTTC.

The chain couples TRBV10-3 to TRBJ1-2; D not certain. The germline V gene encodes CDR1 ENHRY and CDR2 SYGVKD. This CDR3 region has 14 residues. Deletions cut 4 bases from V and 3 bases from J, with 12 bases between. The CDR3 DNA reads TGTGCCATCAGTGGCCCCCGCTCGGACTATGGCTACACCTTC. Amino acid sequence: CAISGPRSDYGYTF.